This passage covers 21 T cell receptor beta chains from one sample sequenced in a study of cytomegalovirus exposure and HLA in healthy donors. Primers: 60 Vbeta forward and 13 Jbeta reverse. The protocol was immunoSEQ multiplex PCR, while the TCRdb copy is restricted to in-frame clones and leaves out a portion. The profile shows fewer than 200,000 clones, around 81% of them singletons. Sequenced input: PBMCs. These receptors were taken from a woman in her twenties or thirties in good health and CMV-seronegative.

The genes are TRBV28 and TRBJ1-2; TRBD1 might be the D (6 bases). This CDR3 region has 13 residues. Trimming stripped 5 bases from V and 5 bases from J, with 12 bases between. The germline gives CDR1 MDHEN, CDR2 SYDVKM. In nucleotides, the CDR3 is TGTGCCAGCAGTCCACAGGGTGCTTATGGCTACACCTTC. Translation gives CASSPQGAYGYTF.

The CDR3 coding sequence is TGTGCCAGTAGCGGGACAGGGATCAATCAGCCCCAGCATTTT. Its protein product is CASSGTGINQPQHF. The chain employs TRBV19 and TRBJ1-5; TRBD1 matches at 9 bases. The V segment lost 6 bases and the J segment 3 bases; nucleotides outside the gene matches: 3. Germline V gene data show CDR1 as LNHDA and CDR2 as SQIVND (reference sequence). This CDR3 is built from 14 residues.

On this clone itself: An end of the junction does not agree with germline; a read error may underlie this. This rearrangement joins TRBV7-9 to TRBJ2-7, with D unclear. Germline loops: CDR1 SEHNR, CDR2 FQNEAQ (reference sequence). There are 15 residues in the CDR3. The CDR3: CSSSFTTRKSYEQYF. The CDR3 DNA reads TGTTCCAGCAGCTTCACCACAAGAAAATCCTACGAGCAGTACTTC.

The genes are TRBV28 and TRBJ1-5; the D gene is possibly TRBD1 (6 bases). The V end lost 1 base, the J end lost 7 bases, and 14 bases lay between the germline ends. The CDR3 runs to 15 residues. Per germline, CDR1 MDHEN and CDR2 SYDVKM. The CDR3 region is CASSLFAAGEQPQHF. The CDR3 DNA is TGTGCCAGCAGTTTATTTGCGGCAGGGGAACAGCCCCAGCATTTT. Supplemented by reference TRBV28 and TRBJ1-5, the full variable domain reads DVKVTQSSRYLVKRTGEKVFLECVQDMDHENMFWYRQDPGLGLRLIYFSYDVKMKEKGDIPEGYSVSREKKERFSLILESASTNQTSMYLCASSLFAAGEQPQHFGDGTRLSIL.

This rearrangement joins TRBV27 to TRBJ2-3; 11 bases line up with TRBD2. This CDR3 spans 18 amino acids. V shed 7 bases and J 1 base; nucleotides not matched to a gene: 13. Germline loops: CDR1 MNHEY, CDR2 SMNVEV (reference sequence). CDR3 in amino acids: CASTQTSGIPMRTDTQYF. The DNA of the CDR3 is TGTGCCAGCACCCAGACTAGCGGGATTCCCATGCGCACAGATACGCAGTATTTT.

V usage is TRBV9 and J usage is TRBJ1-5; TRBD1 is a possible D gene (6 bases). Trimming left V 2 bases short and J 5 bases short, with 14 bases between. There are 15 residues in the CDR3. CDR1 is SGDLS, CDR2 YYNGEE, per germline. In DNA, the CDR3 is TGTGCCAGCAGCGTGTCGGACAGCATATATCAGCCCCAGCATTTT. This encodes CASSVSDSIYQPQHF.

This sequence joins TRBV7-9 and TRBJ1-6; possible D gene TRBD1, 6 bases. Per the germline V gene, CDR1 is SEHNR and CDR2 is FQNEAQ (reference sequence). This CDR3 contains 14 residues. Trimming pared 5 bases from V and 10 bases from J, leaving 15 bases between. The CDR3 region has the DNA TGTGCCAGCAGCCTGACAGGTGAAGGATCACCCCTCCACTTT. It translates to CASSLTGEGSPLHF.

The V and J genes are TRBV5-1 and TRBJ2-1, with a weak D call TRBD2 (7 bases). Trimming shortened V by 1 base and J by 9 bases, and 20 bases separated the two germline ends. Germline V CDR1 and CDR2: SGHRS, YFSETQ. This CDR3 region has 16 residues. The CDR3 here is CASSLFSSRGGGEQFF. The CDR3 DNA follows: TGCGCCAGCAGCTTGTTTAGCTCCCGAGGGGGGGGTGAGCAGTTCTTC.

This clone is a singleton in its sample. The V call is TRBV6-6, the J call TRBJ2-1; weak D call: TRBD1 (5 bases). This CDR3 is built from 16 residues. Germline CDR1 and CDR2: MNHNY and SVGAGI (reference sequence). Trimming cost V 7 bases and J 1 base, with 17 bases left between them. CDR3: CASTEHKKGSYNEQFF. The CDR3 DNA reads TGTGCCAGCACTGAGCACAAGAAGGGGTCCTACAATGAGCAGTTCTTC.

The J gene is TRBJ1-2, the V gene TRBV11-2; 7 positions agree with TRBD1. Trimming took 1 base from V and 5 from J; bases not matched to a gene: 7. Germline lookup yields CDR1 SGHAT and CDR2 FQNNGV. The CDR3 contains 15 residues. The CDR3 sequence: CASSLVAQGRYGYTF. For the CDR3, the DNA is TGTGCCAGCAGCTTAGTGGCACAGGGGAGGTATGGCTACACCTTC. Complete variable domain (other parts from reference TRBV11-2 and TRBJ1-2): EAGVAQSPRYKIIEKRQSVAFWCNPISGHATLYWYQQILGQGPKLLIQFQNNGVVDDSQLPKDRFSAERLKGVDSTLKIQPAKLEDSAVYLCASSLVAQGRYGYTFGSGTRLTVV.

Only a few counts were recorded for this clone. CDR3 nucleotide sequence: TGTGCCAGCAGCTCCCAGGGGGCCTCCCCTGAAGCTTTCTTT. This gives the protein CASSSQGASPEAFF. V gene TRBV7-2 combines with J gene TRBJ1-1; 8 bases align to TRBD1. The J segment lost 6 bases and the V segment lost 4 bases, leaving 7 bases of the junction unmatched. This CDR3 comprises 14 residues. The V gene's germline CDR1 is SGHTA and CDR2 FQGNSA.

This sequence joins TRBV19 and TRBJ2-7; D perhaps matches TRBD2 (6 bases). The V end lost 3 bases, the J end lost 2 bases, and 8 bases lay between the germline ends. CDR1 and CDR2 (germline): LNHDA, SQIVND (reference sequence). This CDR3 has 13 residues. The CDR3 DNA sequence: TGTGCCAGTAGTATCTCGGGGGCCTACGAGCAGTACTTC. Protein product: CASSISGAYEQYF.

The rearrangement uses TRBV11-2 and TRBJ1-3; D might be TRBD1 (6 bases). The CDR3 runs 15 residues. With 5 bases removed from V and 0 bases from J, the gap between germline ends came to 11 bases. Germline-derived CDR1 and CDR2 are SGHAT and FQNNGV. The CDR3: CASSRQDDSGNTIYF. In DNA form, the CDR3 reads TGTGCCAGCAGCCGACAGGACGACTCTGGAAACACCATATATTTT.

V usage is TRBV27 and J usage is TRBJ2-1; D is possibly TRBD1 (5 bases). V lost 3 bases to trimming and J lost 3 bases, with 6 bases between them. Germline-derived CDR1 and CDR2 are MNHEY and SMNVEV (reference sequence). This CDR3 region has 13 residues. CDR3 amino acids: CASSFDSYNEQFF. Written as DNA, the CDR3 is TGTGCCAGCAGTTTCGACAGCTACAATGAGCAGTTCTTC.

This clone occurred a few times. The V call is TRBV4-3, the J call TRBJ2-3; TRBD2 aligns across 7 bases. V lost 2 bases to trimming and J lost 4 bases; unmatched junction nucleotides: 6. The CDR3 totals 15 residues. Germline assignment: CDR1 LGHNA and CDR2 YSLEER. The DNA of the CDR3 is TGCGCCAGCAGCCAAAGTGCGGGGGTGGCAGATACGCAGTATTTT. This gives the protein CASSQSAGVADTQYF.

The chain joins TRBV5-1 to TRBJ2-5, with TRBD2 matching over 13 bases. CDR1 and CDR2 from the germline V gene are SGHRS and YFSETQ. The CDR3 extends over 18 amino acids. J lost 5 bases, V lost 4 bases, and 14 bases had no gene match. CDR3: CASSMRTSGSAWVETQYF. DNA for the CDR3: TGCGCCAGCAGCATGCGGACTAGCGGGAGTGCGTGGGTGGAGACCCAGTACTTC.

The chain carries TRBV28 and TRBJ1-5, with D possibly matching TRBD1 (6 bases). The length of the CDR3 is 16 residues. V was trimmed by 6 bases and J by 2 bases, leaving 17 bases between them. The germline CDR1 and CDR2 sequences are MDHEN and SYDVKM. For the CDR3, the DNA is TGTGCCAGCAGCCCTAGGGGGGGCTATGGCAATCAGCCCCAGCATTTT. This codes for CASSPRGGYGNQPQHF.

V and J are TRBV27 and TRBJ1-2; 9 bases agree with TRBD1. There are 13 residues in the CDR3. Trimming at V came to 6 bases and at J to 8 bases, leaving 7 bases not matched to a gene. Looked up from germline, CDR1 is MNHEY and CDR2 is SMNVEV (reference sequence). The CDR3 region has the DNA TGTGCCAGCAGACGACAGGGGGTGGGGGGCTACACCTTC. It is translated as CASRRQGVGGYTF.

The chain couples TRBV6-5 to TRBJ2-7; D perhaps matches TRBD2 (5 bases). Looked up from germline, CDR1 is MNHEY and CDR2 is SVGAGI. CDR3 length equals 15 residues. Trimming removed 0 bases at V and 1 base at J, with 10 bases between. This CDR3 is CASSYSGGRSYEQYF. The CDR3 bases are TGTGCCAGCAGTTACTCTGGCGGGCGTTCCTACGAGCAGTACTTC.

This clone was recorded only once. Germline is not matched at one junction end, which may reflect a read error. This chain joins TRBV5-1 and TRBJ2-6; a weak D match, TRBD2 (6 bases). CDR3 length equals 17 residues. Germline CDR1 and CDR2: SGHRS and YFSETQ. The DNA for the CDR3 is TGCGCCAGCAGCTTGGCCGTTACTAGCTCTGGGGCCAACGGCCTGACTTTC. Protein product: CASSLAVTSSGANGLTF.

The genes are TRBV7-9 and TRBJ2-2; no clear D gene. Germline loops: CDR1 SEHNR, CDR2 FQNEAQ (reference sequence). The CDR3 is made up of 13 amino acids. V was clipped by 4 bases and J by 7 bases, with 10 bases between them. The CDR3 sequence: CASSSKTYGELFF. CDR3 bases: TGTGCCAGCAGCTCTAAGACATACGGGGAGCTGTTTTTT.